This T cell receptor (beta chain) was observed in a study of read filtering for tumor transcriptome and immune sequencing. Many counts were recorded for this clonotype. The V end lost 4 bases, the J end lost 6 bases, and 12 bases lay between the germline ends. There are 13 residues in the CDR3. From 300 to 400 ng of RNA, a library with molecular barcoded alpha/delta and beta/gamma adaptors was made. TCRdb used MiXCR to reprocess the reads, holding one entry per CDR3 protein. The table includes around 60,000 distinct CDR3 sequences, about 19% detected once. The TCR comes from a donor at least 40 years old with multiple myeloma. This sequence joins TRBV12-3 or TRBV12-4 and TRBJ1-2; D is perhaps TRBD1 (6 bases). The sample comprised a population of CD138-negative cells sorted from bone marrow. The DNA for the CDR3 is TGTGCCAGCAGTTCCCGGACAGTCGATGGCTACACCTTC. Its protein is CASSSRTVDGYTF.